The 25 T cell receptor beta chains in this list originate from one sample, sequenced in a study of CXCR3-negative and CXCR3-positive naive CD8 T cells. Overall study findings and caveats: CXCR3-negative naive cells had less hydrophobic TRB CDR3s than did CXCR3-positive naive cells.

These receptors have no known antigen. TRB cDNA libraries were made by UMI-labeled 5' RACE. TCRdb reprocessed the 5' RACE reads, with one entry per CDR3 protein and no DNA. This table lists around 60,000 distinct CDR3 sequences. Sequenced material: naive CXCR3+ CD8+ T cells from blood. Subset in this sample: CD45RO-CCR7+CD27+CD95- naive CD8+ T cells expressing CXCR3 (TNR3+). Every receptor here comes from a human donor in good health. Some clones in this sample may be carry-over from other donors' samples.

The rearrangement uses TRBV6-2 or TRBV6-3 and TRBJ2-5; TCRdb proposes TRBD2, but this gene call is untestable without DNA. From germline, CDR1 is MNHEY and CDR2 SVGEGT. The CDR3 loop spans 15 amino acids. CDR3: CASSRYLAGEETQYF.

The V and J genes are TRBV5-5 and TRBJ2-3; TCRdb's assignment of TRBD1 cannot be checked, as there is no DNA. This CDR3 is 17 amino acids long. The germline V gene encodes CDR1 SGHKS and CDR2 YYEKEE (reference sequence). The CDR3 here is CASSSGLGARTTDTQYF.

CDR3 amino acids: CASSFPNSGANVLTF. The chain employs TRBV5-1 and TRBJ2-6. The CDR3 runs to 15 residues. Germline V gives CDR1 SGHRS, CDR2 YFSETQ.

The rearrangement uses TRBV6-4 and TRBJ2-7; TCRdb picks TRBD2, but there is no DNA to check that call. CDR1 and CDR2 from the germline V gene are MRHNA and SNTAGT. There are 12 residues in the CDR3. The CDR3 protein is CAPAGGAYEQYF.

This CDR3 reads CATSTRPAWAEAFF. J is TRBJ1-1 and V is TRBV15. Per germline, CDR1 LNHNV and CDR2 YYDKDF (reference sequence). This CDR3 region has 14 residues.

The chain is built from TRBV28 and TRBJ2-3; TCRdb picks TRBD1, but there is no DNA to check that call. Germline-derived CDR1 and CDR2 are MDHEN and SYDVKM. CDR3 length equals 18 residues. This CDR3 is CASSYRDGDFTRRNTQYF.

V and J are TRBV2 and TRBJ2-7; the D gene TCRdb calls, TRBD1, cannot be checked with no DNA. CDR1 and CDR2 (germline): SNHLY, FYNNEI. This CDR3 region has 14 residues. The CDR3 sequence is CASSEGTGVYEQYF.

This clonotype is deemed medium-sized by its frequency. This chain uses TRBV7-9 with TRBJ2-2; with no DNA, the TCRdb D assignment of TRBD1 cannot be verified. The CDR3 extends over 16 amino acids. CDR1 is SEHNR, CDR2 FQNEAQ, per germline (reference sequence). The CDR3 sequence is CASSPTQGGNTGELFF.

CDR3 in amino acids: CSAKGPIYSNQPQHF. The J gene is TRBJ1-5, the V gene TRBV20-1. This CDR3 spans 15 amino acids. Germline V gene data show CDR1 as DFQATT and CDR2 as SNEGSKA (reference sequence).

The chain employs TRBV7-9 and TRBJ2-7; checking the TCRdb D call of TRBD1 is not possible without DNA. The CDR3 has 14 residues. CDR1 and CDR2 from the germline V gene are SEHNR and FQNEAQ (reference sequence). CDR3 in amino acids: CASRSQDLAYEQYF.

V is TRBV5-1 and J is TRBJ2-1; as DNA is missing, the TRBD2 call by TCRdb cannot be tested. This CDR3 contains 17 residues. CDR1 SGHRS and CDR2 YFSETQ come from the germline V gene. CDR3 protein: CASRDGLAGSSYNEQFF.

The genes are TRBV29-1 and TRBJ1-2. CDR3 length: 12 residues. The germline gives CDR1 SQVTM, CDR2 ANQGSEA. This chain's CDR3 is CSVEDQTHGYTF.

This chain uses TRBV27 with TRBJ2-7; TCRdb indicates TRBD1, and absent DNA this call remains unverified. The CDR3 loop spans 15 amino acids. Germline CDR1 and CDR2: MNHEY and SMNVEV (reference sequence). The CDR3 loop reads CASSLPPGPGGEQYF.

The chain links TRBV28 to TRBJ1-1; TCRdb's D call, TRBD1, is unchecked because there is no DNA. Germline V CDR1 and CDR2: MDHEN, SYDVKM. This CDR3 has 15 amino acids. CDR3: CASSPTGGWITEAFF.

V is TRBV4-3 and J is TRBJ1-1. Germline V gives CDR1 LGHNA, CDR2 YSLEER. The CDR3 has 15 residues. CDR3 sequence reads: CASSQDLWLGSGAFF.

The chain uses TRBV20-1 and TRBJ2-3; TCRdb outputs TRBD1, but without DNA this stays unchecked. CDR3 length equals 14 residues. Germline V lookup: CDR1 DFQATT, CDR2 SNEGSKA (reference sequence). This chain's CDR3 is CSATAGAPTDTQYF.

V usage is TRBV14 and J usage is TRBJ2-7. CDR1 is SGHDN, CDR2 FVKESK, per germline. CDR3 length equals 13 residues. This chain's CDR3 is CASSRVWGYEQYF. Filled out from reference TRBV14 and TRBJ2-7, the complete variable domain reads EAGVTQFPSHSVIEKGQTVTLRCDPISGHDNLYWYRRVMGKEIKFLLHFVKESKQDESGMPNNRFLAERTGGTYSTLKVQPAELEDSGVYFCASSRVWGYEQYFGPGTRLTVT.

The chain couples TRBV12-3 or TRBV12-4 to TRBJ2-7; there is no DNA to check the TCRdb D call of TRBD1. The CDR3 is made up of 12 amino acids. CDR3: CASRDRGHEQYF.

V gene TRBV5-1 combines with J gene TRBJ2-1; checking the TCRdb D call of TRBD1 is not possible without DNA. The length of the CDR3 is 17 residues. From germline, CDR1 is SGHRS and CDR2 YFSETQ. CDR3 sequence: CASSLVSGASSYNEQFF.

J is TRBJ2-7 and V is TRBV10-3. This CDR3 is built from 13 residues. The germline V gene has CDR1 ENHRY and CDR2 SYGVKD. The CDR3 sequence is CAISEEETYEQYF.

V is TRBV20-1 and J is TRBJ2-7; absent DNA, TCRdb's TRBD2 call cannot be checked. CDR1 DFQATT and CDR2 SNEGSKA come from the germline V gene (reference sequence). The CDR3 is 14 amino acids. The CDR3 loop is CSAPEGYLTYEQYF.

This rearrangement joins TRBV4-1 to TRBJ2-7; TCRdb's assignment of TRBD1 cannot be checked, as there is no DNA. The CDR3 contains 14 residues. Germline V gene sequence: CDR1 MGHRA, CDR2 YSYEKL. CDR3 in amino acids: CASSDRGLSYEQYF.

V gene TRBV20-1 combines with J gene TRBJ2-7; TCRdb lists TRBD1, though no DNA is available to test this call. Looked up from germline, CDR1 is DFQATT and CDR2 is SNEGSKA (reference sequence). The CDR3 has 16 amino acids. The CDR3 loop reads CSARGNGTGGFYEQYF.

This clonotype registers medium-sized (0.01 to 0.1%) by frequency. The rearrangement joins TRBV29-1 to TRBJ2-3. Germline CDR1 SQVTM, CDR2 ANQGSEA. This CDR3 is 14 amino acids long. CDR3 in amino acids: CSVDDRETTDTQYF.

The chain combines TRBV20-1 with TRBJ2-7. CDR3 length: 13 amino acids. The V gene's germline CDR1 is DFQATT and CDR2 SNEGSKA (reference sequence). The CDR3 loop reads CSARIRSYYEQYF.